This T cell receptor beta chain came from a study of blood T cell repertoires in COVID-19. Study in general: The United States, Italy and Spain were the sources of the acute and convalescent COVID-19 samples. PBMCs, B-cell-depleted T cells, or T cells were the source of the cDNA or gDNA that made up the material.

Original processing notes: It was from reference gene primer amplification that nucleated cell counts were estimated. Here immunoSEQ multiplex PCR was the method, and the copy in TCRdb shows in-frame clones only, minus some. Clone size and V and J calls were adopted from that table, with D and trimming inferred from the DNA. The sample has around 300,000 clones, 80% to 90% seen once. The CDR3 loop spans 16 amino acids. The V gene lost 2 bases and the J gene lost 0 bases, with 11 bases spanning the gap. CDR1 and CDR2 (germline): SGHVS, FQNEAQ. The TCR originated in a man younger than 45 with active or convalescent COVID-19. The chain recombines TRBV7-8 with TRBJ1-3; D gene unclear. Sequenced: peripheral blood. The CDR3 reads CASSLNSIHSGNTIYF. DNA for the CDR3: TGTGCCAGCAGCTTAAACAGTATTCACTCTGGAAACACCATATATTTT.